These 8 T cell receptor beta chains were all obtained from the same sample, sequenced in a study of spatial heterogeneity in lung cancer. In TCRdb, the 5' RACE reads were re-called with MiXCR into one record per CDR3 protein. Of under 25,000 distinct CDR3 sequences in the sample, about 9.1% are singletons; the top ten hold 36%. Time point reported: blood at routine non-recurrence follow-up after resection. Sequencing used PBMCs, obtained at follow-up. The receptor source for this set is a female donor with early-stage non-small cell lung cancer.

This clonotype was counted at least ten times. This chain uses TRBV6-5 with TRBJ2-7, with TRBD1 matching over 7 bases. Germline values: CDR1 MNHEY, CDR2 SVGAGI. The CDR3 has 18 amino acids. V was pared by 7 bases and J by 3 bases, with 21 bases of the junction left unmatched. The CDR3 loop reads CASTRRLPTLTGDYEQYF. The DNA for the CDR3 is TGTGCCAGCACCCGTCGATTGCCCACTCTTACAGGGGACTACGAGCAGTACTTC.

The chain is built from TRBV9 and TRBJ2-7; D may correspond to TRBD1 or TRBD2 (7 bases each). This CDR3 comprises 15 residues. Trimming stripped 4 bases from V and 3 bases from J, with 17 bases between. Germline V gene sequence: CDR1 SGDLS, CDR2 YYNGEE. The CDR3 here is CASSPIQGGYYEQYF. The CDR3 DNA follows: TGTGCCAGCAGCCCCATTCAGGGGGGGTACTACGAGCAGTACTTC.

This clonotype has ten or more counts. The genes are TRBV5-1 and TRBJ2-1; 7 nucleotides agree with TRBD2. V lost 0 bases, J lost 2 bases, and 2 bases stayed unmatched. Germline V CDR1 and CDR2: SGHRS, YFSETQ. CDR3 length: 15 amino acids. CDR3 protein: CASSLVGGTYNEQFF. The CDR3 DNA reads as TGCGCCAGCAGCTTGGTCGGGGGGACCTACAATGAGCAGTTCTTC.

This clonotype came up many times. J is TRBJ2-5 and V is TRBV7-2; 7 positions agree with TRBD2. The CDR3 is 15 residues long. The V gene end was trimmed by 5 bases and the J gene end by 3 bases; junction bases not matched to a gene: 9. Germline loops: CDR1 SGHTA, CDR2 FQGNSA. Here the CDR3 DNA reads TGTGCCAGCAGCCCGCGACTAGCCGAAGAAGAGACCCAGTACTTC. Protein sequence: CASSPRLAEEETQYF.

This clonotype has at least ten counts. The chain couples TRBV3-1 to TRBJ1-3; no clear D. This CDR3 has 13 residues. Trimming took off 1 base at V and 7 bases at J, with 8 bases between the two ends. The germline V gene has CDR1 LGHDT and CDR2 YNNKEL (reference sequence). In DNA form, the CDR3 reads TGTGCCAGCAGCCAAGGCCAGGTCAACACCATATATTTT. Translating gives CASSQGQVNTIYF.

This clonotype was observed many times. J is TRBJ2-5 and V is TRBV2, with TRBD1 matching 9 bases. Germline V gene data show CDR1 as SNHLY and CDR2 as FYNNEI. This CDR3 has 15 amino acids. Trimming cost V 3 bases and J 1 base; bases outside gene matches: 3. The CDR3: CASSEGQGAQETQYF. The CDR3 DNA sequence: TGTGCCAGCAGTGAGGGACAGGGAGCCCAAGAGACCCAGTACTTC.

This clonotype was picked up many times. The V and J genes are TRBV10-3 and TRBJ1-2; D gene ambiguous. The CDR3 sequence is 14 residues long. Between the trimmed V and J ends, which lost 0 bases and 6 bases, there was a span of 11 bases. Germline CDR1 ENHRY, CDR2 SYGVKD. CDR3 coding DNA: TGTGCCATCAGTGAGTCTGAGAGGGCCCATGGCTACACCTTC. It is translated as CAISESERAHGYTF.

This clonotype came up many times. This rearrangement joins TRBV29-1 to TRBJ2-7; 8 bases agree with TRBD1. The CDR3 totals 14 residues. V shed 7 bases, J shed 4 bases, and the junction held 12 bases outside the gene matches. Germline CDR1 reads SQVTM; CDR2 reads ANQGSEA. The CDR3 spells CSAQGVQGDYEQYF. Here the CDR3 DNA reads TGCAGCGCCCAAGGGGTACAGGGGGATTACGAGCAGTACTTC.